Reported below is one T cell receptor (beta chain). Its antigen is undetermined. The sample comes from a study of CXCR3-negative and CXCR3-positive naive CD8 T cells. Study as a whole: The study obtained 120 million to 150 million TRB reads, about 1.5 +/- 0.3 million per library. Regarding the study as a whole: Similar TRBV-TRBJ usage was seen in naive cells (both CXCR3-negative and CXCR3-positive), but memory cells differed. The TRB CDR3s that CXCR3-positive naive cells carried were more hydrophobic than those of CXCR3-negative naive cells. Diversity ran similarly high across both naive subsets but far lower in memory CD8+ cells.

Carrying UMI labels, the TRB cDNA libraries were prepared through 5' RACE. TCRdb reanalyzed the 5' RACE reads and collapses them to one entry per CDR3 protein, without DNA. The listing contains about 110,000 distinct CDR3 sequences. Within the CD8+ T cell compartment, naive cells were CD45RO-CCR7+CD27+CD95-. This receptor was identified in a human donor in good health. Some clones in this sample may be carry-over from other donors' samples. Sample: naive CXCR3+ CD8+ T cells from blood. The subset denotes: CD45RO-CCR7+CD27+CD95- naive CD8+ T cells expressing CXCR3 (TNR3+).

The CDR3 reads CASRHLLGSSEQYF. V and J are TRBV28 and TRBJ2-7. Germline V gene lookup returns CDR1 MDHEN and CDR2 SYDVKM. This CDR3 comprises 14 residues.